These 30 T cell receptor beta chains came from one sample sequenced in a study of T cells in Graves' hyperthyroidism and ophthalmopathy (dated by TCRdb to the late 2010s). Libraries came from multiplex PCR. Sequencing was performed on an Illumina HiSeq 2000. Amplification of TCR beta CDR3 regions was carried out from RNA transcripts. A first-round RT-PCR of the TCR CDR3 used the HTBI primer set with the Qiagen OneStep RT-PCR kit. The public reads were run again by TCRdb, first through fastp at Q25 and then through MiXCR, and only productive beta chains were kept. Each entry merges the rows of one CDR3 protein and shows their most common DNA and genes. The sample table holds hundreds of thousands of distinct CDR3 sequences, of which 40% to 55% were seen once. About 7.7% of the sample belongs to the ten largest clones. The sequencing input was peripheral blood or thyroid tissue (not recorded which). Source of these receptors: an adult man with Graves' disease, either hyperthyroidism or ophthalmopathy (not recorded which).

V gene TRBV29-1 combines with J gene TRBJ1-3; 7 bases match TRBD1. CDR3 length: 13 amino acids. Trimming at V came to 1 base and at J to 8 bases, leaving 5 bases not matched to a gene. Germline CDR1 is SQVTM and CDR2 is ANQGSEA. The CDR3 DNA sequence: TGCAGCGTTGAAGGGACAGGAGAAGACACCATATATTTT. Translation gives CSVEGTGEDTIYF. The variable domain in full, with the rest retrieved from reference TRBV29-1 and TRBJ1-3, is SAVISQKPSRDICQRGTSLTIQCQVDSQVTMMFWYRQQPGQSLTLIATANQGSEATYESGFVIDKFPISRPNLTFSTLTVSNMSPEDSSIYLCSVEGTGEDTIYFGEGSWLTVV.

This clonotype was detected only a few times. The V call is TRBV19, the J call TRBJ2-7; D ambiguous. V was clipped by 2 bases and J by 2 bases, with 13 bases between them. The CDR3 totals 15 residues. Germline CDR1 is LNHDA and CDR2 is SQIVND (reference sequence). The CDR3 coding sequence is TGTGCCAGTAGTATAACGTCCAGTGATGCCTACGAGCAGTACTTC. This gives the protein CASSITSSDAYEQYF.

The chain has TRBV7-8 and TRBJ1-2; D may be TRBD1 (5 bases). Per germline, CDR1 SGHVS and CDR2 FQNEAQ. CDR3 length equals 15 residues. The V and J ends lost 4 bases and 1 base respectively, with 13 bases between them. CDR3 bases: TGTGCCAGCAGCTCGGGGCCGGCCAATAACTATGGCTACACCTTC. Translation gives CASSSGPANNYGYTF.

The chain carries TRBV11-2 and TRBJ2-5, with D perhaps being TRBD1 or TRBD2 (5 bases each). The CDR3 is made up of 15 amino acids. CDR1 and CDR2 from the germline V gene are SGHAT and FQNNGV. V gave up 0 bases and J gave up 9 bases, with 17 bases separating them. CDR3 DNA: TGTGCCAGCAGCTTAGAGAGGGCAGGGATTCAGCCCCAGTACTTC. Translating gives CASSLERAGIQPQYF.

This clonotype was observed a few times. This rearrangement joins TRBV11-2 to TRBJ1-4; TRBD1 matches 8 bases. CDR1 and CDR2 from the germline V gene are SGHAT and FQNNGV. V lost 6 bases and J lost 7; bases outside the gene matches: 7. The CDR3 totals 14 residues. DNA of the CDR3: TGTGCCAGCAGAACCGGGACAGGTAGTGAAAAACTGTTTTTT. Its translation: CASRTGTGSEKLFF.

A remark on this clonotype: The conserved final phenylalanine or tryptophan is absent from the CDR3, which likely points to a read error. V and J are TRBV10-2 and TRBJ1-2; 7 nucleotides match TRBD1. Germline V gene sequence: CDR1 WSHSY, CDR2 SAAADI. The CDR3 totals 13 residues. With 2 bases clipped from V and 8 bases from J, the junction kept 5 bases outside the gene matches. The CDR3 loop reads CASSEGDREGYTC. CDR3 bases: TGCGCCAGCAGTGAGGGGGACAGAGAAGGCTACACCTGC.

J is TRBJ2-5 and V is TRBV29-1, with 8 positions matching TRBD1. CDR3 length: 13 residues. V was pared by 8 bases and J by 5 bases, with 10 bases of the junction left unmatched. Germline V gene sequence: CDR1 SQVTM, CDR2 ANQGSEA. CDR3: CSCTGGEGETQYF. CDR3 nucleotides: TGCAGCTGTACAGGGGGAGAGGGTGAGACCCAGTACTTC.

This clonotype was detected ten times or more. The V and J genes are TRBV10-3 and TRBJ1-4, with D possibly being TRBD1 (5 bases). Trimming removed 0 bases from V and 4 bases from J, with 12 bases in between. The CDR3 runs to 16 residues. Germline V gene data show CDR1 as ENHRY and CDR2 as SYGVKD. CDR3 coding DNA: TGTGCCATCAGTGAGTCGTTGGGAGACAGTAATGAAAAACTGTTTTTT. Translated: CAISESLGDSNEKLFF.

The chain combines TRBV2 with TRBJ1-5; 8 bases line up with TRBD1. This CDR3 is 14 amino acids long. Germline values: CDR1 SNHLY, CDR2 FYNNEI. After removal of 6 bases from V and 4 bases from J, the junction contained 5 bases not matched to a gene. The CDR3 loop reads CASREDRVNQPQHF. DNA for the CDR3: TGTGCCAGCAGAGAGGACAGGGTAAATCAGCCCCAGCATTTT.

The table lists this clonotype with a few counts. The chain is built from TRBV7-2 and TRBJ1-2; TRBD1 aligns across 8 bases. Trimming removed 4 bases from V and 8 bases from J; junction bases left unmatched: 12. Germline values: CDR1 SGHTA, CDR2 FQGNSA. This CDR3 is built from 15 residues. The CDR3 spells CASSSTPQGAGGYTF. CDR3 nucleotide sequence: TGTGCCAGCAGCTCGACACCGCAGGGGGCTGGCGGCTACACCTTC.

CDR3 sequence reads: CATSNLGPTEAFF. Here the CDR3 DNA reads TGTGCCACCAGCAATCTGGGTCCCACTGAAGCTTTCTTT. The chain carries TRBV6-5 and TRBJ1-1; the D is unclear. V was pared by 10 bases and J by 4 bases, with 16 bases between. CDR1 is MNHEY and CDR2 is SVGAGI in the germline V gene. The CDR3 consists of 13 residues.

This clonotype was recorded at least ten times. The chain carries TRBV10-3 and TRBJ2-6; 7 positions agree with TRBD1. CDR1 is ENHRY and CDR2 is SYGVKD in the germline V gene. The CDR3 covers 16 residues. The trim removed 4 bases at V and 0 bases at J, leaving 3 bases unmatched. The CDR3 bases are TGTGCCATCAGTGGGACAGGAAACTCTGGGGCCAACGTCCTGACTTTC. Its translation is CAISGTGNSGANVLTF.

CDR3 bases: TGTGCCAGCAGCCCCCAGACAGGGTCGGGCACCGGGGAGCTGTTTTTT. Protein: CASSPQTGSGTGELFF. This chain uses TRBV7-9 with TRBJ2-2, with 7 bases that match TRBD1. V shed 5 bases and J 4 bases; nucleotides not matched to a gene: 10. CDR3 size: 16 residues. In germline, CDR1 is SEHNR, CDR2 FQNEAQ (reference sequence).

This chain links TRBV28 with TRBJ1-2, with D tentatively TRBD1 (6 bases). CDR3 size: 14 residues. Trimming cost V 6 bases and J 5 bases, with 16 bases left between them. CDR1 MDHEN and CDR2 SYDVKM come from the germline V gene. The CDR3 is CASSPGQTGYGYTF. In DNA, the CDR3 is TGTGCCAGCAGCCCAGGCCAGACAGGATATGGCTACACCTTC.

V gene TRBV7-9 combines with J gene TRBJ1-1; the D gene is possibly TRBD1 (6 bases). V lost 8 bases and J 5 bases, leaving 18 bases between the germline ends. In germline, CDR1 is SEHNR, CDR2 FQNEAQ (reference sequence). The CDR3 contains 14 residues. CDR3: CASGHRVGRTEAFF. The CDR3, as DNA: TGTGCCAGCGGCCACAGGGTGGGGAGGACTGAAGCTTTCTTT.

With regard to this clonotype: A much bigger clone sits one base away, suggesting this may be a read error. The genes are TRBV10-3 and TRBJ2-5; maybe TRBD2 (6 bases). The CDR3 is made up of 15 amino acids. CDR1 and CDR2 from the germline V gene are ENHRY and SYGVKD. CDR3 bases: TGTGCCAGCAGTGAGGGCGGGGCGAACCAAGAGACCCAGTACTTC. This codes for CASSEGGANQETQYF.

This chain links TRBV5-1 with TRBJ1-5; no clear D gene. The germline V and J ends were trimmed by 0 bases and 0 bases, with 10 bases remaining between them. This CDR3 region has 16 residues. Germline-derived CDR1 and CDR2 are SGHRS and YFSETQ. CDR3 sequence reads: CASSLDGIYSNQPQHF. The CDR3 DNA reads TGCGCCAGCAGCTTGGACGGGATTTATAGCAATCAGCCCCAGCATTTT.

This chain connects TRBV25-1 to TRBJ2-6, with 11 bases that match TRBD2. CDR1 and CDR2 from the germline V gene are MGHDK and SYGVNS. The CDR3 loop spans 16 amino acids. J gave up 1 base and V 4 bases, and 0 bases lay outside the gene matches. CDR3 in amino acids: CASSGTSGSGANVLTF. The CDR3 nucleotides read TGTGCCAGCAGTGGGACTAGCGGGTCTGGGGCCAACGTCCTGACTTTC.

The chain has TRBV19 and TRBJ1-5; 10 positions match TRBD1. J gave up 6 bases and V 4 bases, and 9 bases lay outside the gene matches. The CDR3 length is 16 residues. Germline V lookup: CDR1 LNHDA, CDR2 SQIVND (reference sequence). The CDR3 region is CASSTQDRGWGQPQHF. CDR3 in DNA: TGTGCCAGTAGTACCCAGGACAGGGGGTGGGGTCAGCCCCAGCATTTT.

The V gene is TRBV20-1, the J gene TRBJ1-5, with D unresolved. Germline CDR1 is DFQATT and CDR2 is SNEGSKA (reference sequence). CDR3 length: 15 residues. V dropped 1 base and J dropped 3 bases, with 13 bases sitting between them. The CDR3 DNA follows: TGCAGTGCTAGAGCCCTCAGAAGGGACAATCAGCCCCAGCATTTT. Its protein product is CSARALRRDNQPQHF.

The chain is built from TRBV10-1 and TRBJ2-3, with D unresolved. The CDR3 has 13 residues. V lost 4 bases and J 4 bases, leaving 9 bases between the germline ends. CDR1 and CDR2 from the germline V gene are WNHNN and SYGVQD (reference sequence). CDR3 sequence reads: CASSVGLADTQYF. The CDR3 DNA is TGCGCCAGCAGTGTTGGTCTCGCAGATACGCAGTATTTT.

This clonotype was detected many times. The rearrangement links TRBV7-9 to TRBJ2-5, with D perhaps TRBD1 (7 bases). The germline V and J ends were trimmed by 11 bases and 5 bases, with 18 bases remaining between them. Germline V gene sequence: CDR1 SEHNR, CDR2 FQNEAQ (reference sequence). The CDR3 contains 13 residues. DNA for the CDR3: TGTGCCGAGGAGGGCAGGGGGACGGAGACCCAGTACTTC. Translated, it gives CAEEGRGTETQYF.

This chain connects TRBV12-3 or TRBV12-4 to TRBJ1-4, with D possibly TRBD1 on 6 matching bases. Trimming removed 3 bases at V and 7 bases at J, with 12 bases between. CDR3 length: 14 residues. The CDR3 region is CASSLDSVSEKLFF. The CDR3 DNA reads as TGTGCCAGCAGTTTGGACAGCGTGAGTGAAAAACTGTTTTTT.

For this clonotype: At one end, the junction sequence differs from germline, possibly due to a read error. The CDR3 nucleotides are TGTGCCAGCACGTCGGACCCCCAGGACTTT. Translated: CASTSDPQDF. The chain links TRBV7-9 to TRBJ1-6; no definite D call. The CDR3 runs to 10 residues. Germline V gene sequence: CDR1 SEHNR, CDR2 FQNEAQ (reference sequence).

The chain uses TRBV20-1 and TRBJ1-2; D is unresolved. The CDR3 runs 12 residues. Germline CDR1 reads DFQATT; CDR2 reads SNEGSKA (reference sequence). V was shortened by 0 bases and J by 6 bases, with 8 bases between the two germline ends. The DNA for the CDR3 is TGCAGTGCTAGAGATCGCTATGATGGCTACACCTTC. Encoded protein: CSARDRYDGYTF.

This chain joins TRBV7-8 and TRBJ1-5; TRBD1 agrees at 8 bases. Germline assignment: CDR1 SGHVS and CDR2 FQNEAQ. CDR3 length: 16 amino acids. V was pared by 5 bases and J by 7 bases, with 13 bases of the junction left unmatched. CDR3 coding DNA: TGTGCCAGCAGCCTCACAGGGCAGGGGGCCGGGCAGCCCCAGCATTTT. As protein: CASSLTGQGAGQPQHF.

This clonotype came up a few times. V and J are TRBV20-1 and TRBJ1-4; 10 nucleotides agree with TRBD1. The length of the CDR3 is 13 residues. CDR1 is DFQATT and CDR2 is SNEGSKA in the germline V gene (reference sequence). V was pared by 4 bases and J by 7 bases, with 3 bases of the junction left unmatched. CDR3 DNA sequence: TGCAGTGCTAAGGACAGGGGGACTGAAAAACTGTTTTTT. Residues: CSAKDRGTEKLFF.

This chain joins TRBV24-1 and TRBJ1-1; tentative D call: TRBD1 (6 bases). Trimming removed 3 bases at V and 5 bases at J, with 18 bases between. Looked up from germline, CDR1 is KGHDR and CDR2 is SFDVKD. The CDR3 extends over 16 amino acids. CDR3 nucleotide sequence: TGTGCCACCAGTGATCACGGGGGCCCCAAGGGGACTGAAGCTTTCTTT. Its translation is CATSDHGGPKGTEAFF.

This clonotype was seen only a few times. V is TRBV27 and J is TRBJ1-1; no clear D gene. Germline values: CDR1 MNHEY, CDR2 SMNVEV (reference sequence). This CDR3 is built from 13 residues. The ends were cut back, 3 bases at V and 2 bases at J, with 7 bases in the middle. In DNA, the CDR3 is TGTGCCAGCAGTTTCCAGAGAAACACTGAAGCTTTCTTT. This gives the protein CASSFQRNTEAFF.

V is TRBV7-2 and J is TRBJ1-1; a possible D gene is TRBD1 (6 bases). V lost 5 bases and J lost 4, with 14 bases in between. Germline V gives CDR1 SGHTA, CDR2 FQGNSA. The CDR3 has 14 residues. In nucleotides, the CDR3 is TGTGCCAGCAGCACACCGGGGGGGGCCACTGAAGCTTTCTTT. It specifies CASSTPGGATEAFF.